These 14 T cell receptor beta chains originate from one sample sequenced in a study of CD4 T cells in relation to SARS-CoV-2 and coronaviruses. The unexposed donors gave CD4+ T cells in 2011-2018, prior to COVID-19. The data were produced by immunoSEQ multiplex PCR, yet TCRdb's version contains in-frame clones alone and is incomplete. The data hold approximately 59,000 clones, with 87% observed a single time. Input material: memory CD4+ T cells from PBMCs. The receptors here all came from a human donor in good health.

The CDR3 DNA reads as TGTGCCAGTAGTAGCTGGCCCAAAAACATTCAGTACTTC. This encodes CASSSWPKNIQYF. This chain links TRBV19 with TRBJ2-4, with unresolved D. This CDR3 has 13 residues. Trimming left V 4 bases short and J 2 bases short, with 6 bases between. The germline gives CDR1 LNHDA, CDR2 SQIVND (reference sequence).

The V gene is TRBV5-1, the J gene TRBJ2-7; TRBD2 matches 14 bases. Germline V gene lookup returns CDR1 SGHRS and CDR2 YFSETQ. The ends lost 4 bases at V and 5 bases at J; junction bases unmatched: 11. CDR3 length equals 17 residues. CDR3 bases: TGCGCCAGCAGCCCGGAAGGGACTAGCGGGAGCGACAACGAGCAGTACTTC. Translating gives CASSPEGTSGSDNEQYF.

This clone was detected once. V usage is TRBV7-9 and J usage is TRBJ2-1; D might be TRBD1 or TRBD2, each matching 5 bases. The CDR3 has 14 amino acids. Germline V gives CDR1 SEHNR, CDR2 FQNEAQ (reference sequence). V was trimmed by 5 bases and J by 5 bases, leaving 13 bases between them. CDR3 in DNA: TGTGCCAGCAGCGTTCCGGGACCCAACAATGAGCAGTTCTTC. Protein sequence: CASSVPGPNNEQFF.

The V gene is TRBV4-2, the J gene TRBJ2-1, with a weak D call TRBD2 (5 bases). Germline loops: CDR1 LGHNA, CDR2 YNFKEQ. This CDR3 contains 14 residues. Trimming cost V 1 base and J 5 bases, with 9 bases left between them. DNA for the CDR3: TGTGCCAGCAGCCAAGGGACTCGGAACAATGAGCAGTTCTTC. This translates into CASSQGTRNNEQFF.

V is TRBV7-3 and J is TRBJ1-1, with D unresolved. Germline V gives CDR1 SGHTA, CDR2 FQGTGA. The ends were cut back, 0 bases at V and 0 bases at J, with 2 bases in the middle. There are 13 residues in the CDR3. The CDR3 DNA follows: TGTGCCAGCAGCTTAACAGTGAACACTGAAGCTTTCTTT. Protein product: CASSLTVNTEAFF.

V and J are TRBV6-6 and TRBJ1-2; 10 positions agree with TRBD1. The CDR3 is made up of 14 amino acids. The V and J ends lost 3 bases and 8 bases, in that order; junction bases with no gene match: 6. The germline V gene has CDR1 MNHNY and CDR2 SVGAGI (reference sequence). The CDR3 bases are TGTGCCAGCAGTTATGGGACAGGGGAAAGCGGCTACACCTTC. It is translated as CASSYGTGESGYTF.

The V call is TRBV5-6, the J call TRBJ1-5; D is possibly TRBD1 (5 bases). Trimming cost V 1 base and J 1 base, with 12 bases left between them. The CDR3 runs to 16 residues. CDR1 SGHDT and CDR2 YYEEEE come from the germline V gene. In nucleotides, the CDR3 is TGTGCCAGCAGCTTGCGGTTAGGGGTGAGCAATCAGCCCCAGCATTTT. Its translation is CASSLRLGVSNQPQHF.

The chain recombines TRBV11-2 with TRBJ2-5; the match to TRBD2 covers 10 bases. Germline assignment: CDR1 SGHAT and CDR2 FQNNGV. The CDR3 runs 15 residues. V was clipped by 5 bases and J by 2 bases; unmatched bases: 5. CDR3 region: CASSAGLAEQETQYF. The CDR3 DNA sequence: TGTGCCAGCAGCGCTGGACTAGCGGAACAAGAGACCCAGTACTTC.

The V gene is TRBV2, the J gene TRBJ2-3, with TRBD2 matching over 12 bases. This CDR3 has 17 residues. Germline V CDR1 and CDR2: SNHLY, FYNNEI. J lost 3 bases, V lost 2 bases, and 6 bases had no gene match. DNA for the CDR3: TGTGCCAGCAGTGAAATGGCGCTAGCGGGAGGGACAGATACGCAGTATTTT. Amino acids: CASSEMALAGGTDTQYF.

The V and J genes are TRBV14 and TRBJ1-1; no clear D gene. Deletions cut 0 bases from V and 5 bases from J, with 4 bases between. The CDR3 runs to 12 residues. The germline V gene encodes CDR1 SGHDN and CDR2 FVKESK. The CDR3: CASSQERTEAFF. CDR3 bases: TGTGCCAGCAGCCAAGAGAGAACTGAAGCTTTCTTT.

The chain is built from TRBV9 and TRBJ2-2; D is possibly TRBD1 (7 bases). V was pared by 1 base and J by 5 bases, with 15 bases between. The CDR3 has 16 residues. Germline V gene lookup returns CDR1 SGDLS and CDR2 YYNGEE. CDR3 protein: CASSVSPRGRTGELFF. DNA for the CDR3: TGTGCCAGCAGCGTAAGTCCCAGGGGGAGGACCGGGGAGCTGTTTTTT.

This rearrangement joins TRBV30 to TRBJ2-5, with 7 nucleotides matching TRBD1. Germline CDR1 and CDR2: GTSNPN and SVGIG (reference sequence). The V and J ends lost 2 bases and 5 bases, in that order; junction bases with no gene match: 8. The CDR3 loop spans 14 amino acids. The CDR3 region is CAWSSGGSRETQYF. Written as DNA, the CDR3 is TGTGCCTGGAGTTCAGGGGGTTCCAGGGAGACCCAGTACTTC.

This chain connects TRBV30 to TRBJ2-7; D perhaps matches TRBD1 (5 bases). The CDR3 has 15 residues. Between the trimmed V and J ends, which lost 0 bases and 0 bases, there was a span of 12 bases. Germline V CDR1 and CDR2: GTSNPN, SVGIG (reference sequence). The CDR3 bases are TGTGCCTGGAGTGTACCCCGACAGCGCTCCTACGAGCAGTACTTC. It encodes CAWSVPRQRSYEQYF.

This chain connects TRBV5-1 to TRBJ1-1; D remains unclear. This CDR3 has 13 amino acids. Deletions cut 0 bases from V and 2 bases from J, with 5 bases between. Looked up from germline, CDR1 is SGHRS and CDR2 is YFSETQ. The CDR3 reads CASSLGDNTEAFF. In DNA form, the CDR3 reads TGCGCCAGCAGCTTGGGGGATAACACTGAAGCTTTCTTT. Together with reference TRBV5-1 and TRBJ1-1, the CDR3 gives the full variable domain: KAGVTQTPRYLIKTRGQQVTLSCSPISGHRSVSWYQQTPGQGLQFLFEYFSETQRNKGNFPGRFSGRQFSNSRSEMNVSTLELGDSALYLCASSLGDNTEAFFGQGTRLTVV.